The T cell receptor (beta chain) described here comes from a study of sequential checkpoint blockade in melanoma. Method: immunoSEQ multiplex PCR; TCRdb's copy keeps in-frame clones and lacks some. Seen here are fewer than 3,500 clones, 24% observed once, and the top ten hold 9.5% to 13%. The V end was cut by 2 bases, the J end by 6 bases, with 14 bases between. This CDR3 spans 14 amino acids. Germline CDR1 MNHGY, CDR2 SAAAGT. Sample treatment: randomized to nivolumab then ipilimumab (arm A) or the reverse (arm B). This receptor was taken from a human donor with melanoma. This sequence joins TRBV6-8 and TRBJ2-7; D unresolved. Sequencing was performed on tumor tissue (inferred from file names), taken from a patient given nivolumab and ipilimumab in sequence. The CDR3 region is CASSYGMGKSEQYF. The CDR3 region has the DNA TGTGCCAGCAGTTACGGGATGGGGAAGAGCGAGCAGTACTTC.